The 27 T cell receptor beta chains reported below all come from one sample, sequenced in a study of Graves' ophthalmopathy and Graves' hyperthyroidism. TCR beta CDR3 regions were amplified from RNA transcripts. The workflow started with a first-round RT-PCR run with HTBI primers and then moved on to a second-round multiplex PCR. TCRdb passed the multiplex PCR reads through MiXCR, listing each CDR3 protein once. The repertoire consists of approximately 460,000 distinct CDR3 sequences, with approximately 15% occurring once and the leading ten covering approximately 9.8%. The specimen sequenced was blood. All receptors derive from a young woman with Graves' ophthalmopathy.

This sequence joins TRBV30 and TRBJ2-5; 8 bases line up with TRBD1. The CDR3 has 13 residues. The V gene's germline CDR1 is GTSNPN and CDR2 SVGIG (reference sequence). V trimming: 1 base; J trimming: 5 bases; junction bases outside the gene matches: 3. CDR3 amino acids: CAWSADRVETQYF. The CDR3 DNA sequence: TGTGCCTGGAGTGCGGACAGGGTCGAGACCCAGTACTTC.

This clonotype occurred a few times. The junction departs from the called germline gene at one end, perhaps through a read error. This chain connects TRBV5-6 to TRBJ2-5, with D unclear. Germline lookup yields CDR1 SGHDT and CDR2 YYEEEE. The CDR3 totals 13 residues. The chain's CDR3 is CASSLVHQETKYF. The CDR3 bases are TGTGCCAGCAGCTTGGTCCACCAGGAGACCAAGTACTTC.

This clonotype was observed a handful of times. This chain uses TRBV5-8 with TRBJ1-3; no firm D call. This CDR3 is 16 amino acids long. The ends were cut back, 4 bases at V and 0 bases at J, with 14 bases in the middle. The germline V gene has CDR1 SGHTS and CDR2 YDEGEE. DNA of the CDR3: TGTGCCAGCAGCCAACCCGACAAAATCTCTGGAAACACCATATATTTT. As protein: CASSQPDKISGNTIYF.

In its sample, this clonotype was seen many times. The V and J genes are TRBV27 and TRBJ1-5; D might be TRBD1 (5 bases). There are 15 residues in the CDR3. The V gene lost 5 bases and the J gene lost 4 bases, with 15 bases spanning the gap. Germline V gives CDR1 MNHEY, CDR2 SMNVEV (reference sequence). DNA of the CDR3: TGTGCCAGCAGTACGACCGGGACCACGAATCAGCCCCAGCATTTT. Translated: CASSTTGTTNQPQHF.

This clonotype was counted ten times or more. V is TRBV6-5 and J is TRBJ1-2; tentative D call: TRBD1 (5 bases). V lost 2 bases, J lost 2 bases, and 15 bases lay in between. The CDR3 has 16 residues. Germline CDR1 is MNHEY and CDR2 is SVGAGI. In nucleotides, the CDR3 is TGTGCCAGCAGTTACGCCCTGGACAACCTAAACTATGGCTACACCTTC. It specifies CASSYALDNLNYGYTF.

This clonotype was counted ten times or more. J is TRBJ1-1 and V is TRBV5-1, with a possible D match to TRBD1 (5 bases). This CDR3 is 15 amino acids long. The germline gives CDR1 SGHRS, CDR2 YFSETQ. The germline V and J ends were trimmed by 4 bases and 5 bases, with 18 bases remaining between them. CDR3 bases: TGCGCCAGCAGCGTGCTCGGGACCGGGGGGACTGAAGCTTTCTTT. Its protein is CASSVLGTGGTEAFF.

This clonotype was detected ten times or more. The chain joins TRBV14 to TRBJ2-5; D is undetermined. CDR3 length: 12 amino acids. Trimming removed 0 bases from V and 8 bases from J, with 7 bases in between. Germline CDR1 reads SGHDN; CDR2 reads FVKESK. Here the CDR3 reads CASSQDRQTQYF. The CDR3 bases are TGTGCCAGCAGCCAAGATCGGCAAACCCAGTACTTC.

This clonotype showed up many times. This chain joins TRBV27 and TRBJ2-5, with 8 bases aligning to TRBD1. The junction had 4 bases not matched to a gene; V was cut back by 6 bases and J by 4 bases. Germline V gives CDR1 MNHEY, CDR2 SMNVEV (reference sequence). This CDR3 is built from 13 residues. CDR3 region: CASRITGGETQYF. CDR3 DNA: TGTGCCAGCAGGATTACAGGGGGAGAGACCCAGTACTTC.

V and J are TRBV10-2 and TRBJ2-7; 13 bases are shared with TRBD2. Trimming took 8 bases from V and 2 from J; bases not matched to a gene: 6. The CDR3 contains 15 residues. CDR1 is WSHSY, CDR2 SAAADI, per germline. CDR3 protein: CASGLGLAGTYEQYF. The CDR3 DNA is TGCGCCAGCGGCCTGGGACTAGCGGGAACCTACGAGCAGTACTTC.

This clonotype turned up a few times. The chain employs TRBV2 and TRBJ1-1; no firm D call. V lost 8 bases, J lost 5 bases, and 15 bases lay in between. Germline V gene sequence: CDR1 SNHLY, CDR2 FYNNEI. The CDR3 is 13 amino acids. This CDR3 reads CASLDTAGTEAFF. The CDR3 DNA follows: TGTGCCAGCCTAGACACGGCCGGGACTGAAGCTTTCTTT. The entire variable domain, with the rest obtained from reference TRBV2 and TRBJ1-1, is as follows: EPEVTQTPSHQVTQMGQEVILRCVPISNHLYFYWYRQILGQKVEFLVSFYNNEISEKSEIFDDQFSVERPDGSNFTLKIRSTKLEDSAMYFCASLDTAGTEAFFGQGTRLTVV.

This clonotype was counted ten times or more. The chain recombines TRBV29-1 with TRBJ2-2, with 9 bases fitting TRBD1. V lost 6 bases and J lost 1; bases outside the gene matches: 3. CDR1 and CDR2 (germline): SQVTM, ANQGSEA. This CDR3 contains 14 residues. The CDR3 sequence is CSVTGQGNTGELFF. CDR3 in DNA: TGCAGCGTCACGGGACAGGGGAACACCGGGGAGCTGTTTTTT.

The rearrangement joins TRBV30 to TRBJ1-6; 7 nucleotides align to TRBD1. Germline V gene lookup returns CDR1 GTSNPN and CDR2 SVGIG (reference sequence). The CDR3 loop spans 14 amino acids. The junction had 6 bases not matched to a gene; V was cut back by 1 base and J by 9 bases. This chain's CDR3 is CAWSGQGESSPLHF. In DNA form, the CDR3 reads TGTGCCTGGAGTGGGCAGGGGGAAAGTTCACCCCTCCACTTT.

V gene TRBV5-5 combines with J gene TRBJ1-1; no reliable D call. CDR1 is SGHKS and CDR2 is YYEKEE in the germline V gene (reference sequence). The CDR3 totals 14 residues. V gave up 4 bases and J gave up 10 bases, with 20 bases separating them. CDR3 protein: CASSHNVPEEIAFF. The CDR3 DNA follows: TGTGCCAGCAGCCATAATGTTCCCGAGGAGATAGCTTTCTTT.

This clonotype appeared a few times. The CDR3 bases are TGTGCCAGTAAGAACCTCCCGGGGACTGAAGCTTTCTTT. Translated: CASKNLPGTEAFF. The chain uses TRBV19 and TRBJ1-1; D unresolved. This CDR3 comprises 13 residues. The V gene lost 7 bases and the J gene lost 5 bases, with 14 bases spanning the gap. Germline V gene sequence: CDR1 LNHDA, CDR2 SQIVND (reference sequence).

There are many counts of this clonotype. J is TRBJ1-1 and V is TRBV6-1; D uncertain. Between the trimmed V and J ends, which lost 8 bases and 3 bases, there was a span of 13 bases. CDR1 is MNHNS and CDR2 is SASEGT in the germline V gene. This CDR3 has 13 amino acids. CDR3 sequence reads: CASGGYGDTEAFF. In nucleotides, the CDR3 is TGTGCCAGCGGCGGATATGGGGACACTGAAGCTTTCTTT.

This clonotype was seen repeatedly, ten times or more. This chain joins TRBV11-2 and TRBJ2-5, with 7 bases identical to TRBD2. J was trimmed by 2 bases and V by 1 base; bases with no gene match: 7. CDR1 SGHAT and CDR2 FQNNGV come from the germline V gene. The CDR3 consists of 16 residues. The CDR3 nucleotides are TGTGCCAGCAGCTTAGGTCCAGCGGGGTGGCAAGAGACCCAGTACTTC. Its translation is CASSLGPAGWQETQYF.

The sample holds a few counts of this clonotype. V gene TRBV6-1 combines with J gene TRBJ1-5; possible D gene TRBD1, 5 bases. CDR1 MNHNS and CDR2 SASEGT come from the germline V gene. CDR3 size: 16 residues. With 2 bases removed from V and 4 bases from J, the gap between germline ends came to 15 bases. CDR3 DNA: TGTGCCAGCAGTGAAAGGGTGGGACCGTTGAATCAGCCCCAGCATTTT. As protein: CASSERVGPLNQPQHF.

There are many counts of this clonotype. CDR3 sequence reads: CASSLLGGSEAFF. In DNA, the CDR3 is TGTGCCAGCAGTTTACTTGGGGGGTCTGAAGCTTTCTTT. The rearrangement joins TRBV6-6 to TRBJ1-1, with D tentatively TRBD1 (5 bases). This CDR3 has 13 residues. The V and J ends lost 4 bases and 6 bases respectively, with 12 bases between them. Germline loops: CDR1 MNHNY, CDR2 SVGAGI (reference sequence).

This clonotype was picked up a small number of times. The V and J genes are TRBV5-1 and TRBJ2-5; a weak D match, TRBD1 (6 bases). The CDR3 is 12 residues long. V lost 3 bases, J lost 9 bases, and 12 bases lay in between. The germline V gene has CDR1 SGHRS and CDR2 YFSETQ. CDR3 bases: TGCGCCAGCAGCTCCACAGGGTGGGCCCAGTACTTC. As protein: CASSSTGWAQYF.

This clonotype was seen many times. The chain links TRBV24-1 to TRBJ2-5; TRBD2 is a possible D gene (5 bases). The CDR3 runs to 15 residues. In germline, CDR1 is KGHDR, CDR2 SFDVKD. The V end lost 4 bases, the J end lost 5 bases, and 16 bases lay between the germline ends. The CDR3 DNA is TGTGCCACCAGTGACAGCGGACTTATGAGGGAGACCCAGTACTTC. Its translation: CATSDSGLMRETQYF.

With respect to this clonotype: It may be a read error: a sequence one base away is much more abundant. V gene TRBV12-3 or TRBV12-4 combines with J gene TRBJ2-5; TRBD2 matches at 10 bases. The CDR3 length is 16 residues. The CDR3 here is CASSLLLAGRQATQYF. The DNA for the CDR3 is TGTGCCAGCAGTTTGCTACTAGCGGGGAGGCAAGCGACCCAGTACTTC.

This clonotype was recorded at least ten times. The genes are TRBV6-4 and TRBJ1-2; D is perhaps TRBD1 (5 bases). The germline gives CDR1 MRHNA, CDR2 SNTAGT. V lost 5 bases to trimming and J lost 4 bases, with 8 bases between them. The CDR3 has 12 residues. As DNA, the CDR3 is TGTGCCAGCAGTTGGGGCGGCTATGGCTACACCTTC. This encodes CASSWGGYGYTF.

Ten or more counts support this clonotype. This chain uses TRBV20-1 with TRBJ1-1, with a tentative D call TRBD1 (6 bases). The germline V gene encodes CDR1 DFQATT and CDR2 SNEGSKA (reference sequence). The CDR3 contains 12 residues. Trimming removed 4 bases from V and 4 bases from J, with 10 bases in between. The CDR3 region has the DNA TGCAGTGCTAACGTAGGGGGCACTGAAGCTTTCTTT. It is translated as CSANVGGTEAFF.

This clonotype was seen at least ten times. The genes are TRBV10-3 and TRBJ2-1; D gene unclear. Germline V lookup: CDR1 ENHRY, CDR2 SYGVKD. Trimming removed 10 bases at V and 3 bases at J, with 19 bases between. This CDR3 has 15 amino acids. CDR3 residues: CATIPPDKGYNEQFF. CDR3 sequence (DNA): TGTGCCACCATCCCCCCGGATAAGGGCTACAATGAGCAGTTCTTC.

This clonotype showed up just a few times. This chain links TRBV9 with TRBJ2-5, with TRBD1 identical over 7 bases. J was trimmed by 3 bases and V by 3 bases; bases with no gene match: 8. The germline V gene has CDR1 SGDLS and CDR2 YYNGEE. This CDR3 is built from 15 residues. The CDR3 DNA follows: TGTGCCAGCAGCGCCGGACAGGACAGAAAAGAGACCCAGTACTTC. This gives the protein CASSAGQDRKETQYF.

This clonotype was seen many times. The CDR3 here is CASSDSGIQETQYF. The CDR3 nucleotides are TGTGCCAGCAGTGATTCGGGCATCCAAGAGACCCAGTACTTC. The chain is built from TRBV2 and TRBJ2-5; no firm D call. CDR3 length: 14 residues. In germline, CDR1 is SNHLY, CDR2 FYNNEI. V dropped 3 bases and J dropped 1 base, with 9 bases sitting between them.

The rearrangement uses TRBV7-9 and TRBJ2-5, with D hard to call. With 1 base removed from V and 5 bases from J, the gap between germline ends came to 11 bases. Germline lookup yields CDR1 SEHNR and CDR2 FQNEAQ (reference sequence). There are 14 residues in the CDR3. CDR3 in amino acids: CASSLGAIGETQYF. The CDR3 bases are TGTGCCAGCAGCTTAGGTGCCATTGGGGAGACCCAGTACTTC. Full variable domain (missing parts from reference TRBV7-9 and TRBJ2-5): DTGVSQNPRHKITKRGQNVTFRCDPISEHNRLYWYRQTLGQGPEFLTYFQNEAQLEKSRLLSDRFSAERPKGSFSTLEIQRTEQGDSAMYLCASSLGAIGETQYFGPGTRLLVL.